These T cell receptor beta chains were read from a single sample in a study of shared clonotypes between healthy human individuals. The method was immunoSEQ multiplex PCR; TCRdb's version includes in-frame clones alone and lacks a portion of them. The sample has about 1.5 million clones; roughly 96% are singletons. The specimen was naive CD4+ T cells sorted from blood. Receptors were obtained from a man aged 30 to 45 in good health. CDR3s include the opening cysteine and the closing phenylalanine or tryptophan. The D gene is left open where the match is weak.

j_call v_call d_call cdr3_aa
TRBJ1-1 TRBV11-2 TRBD1 CASSPTSGRGTAFF
TRBJ1-2 TRBV6-1 TRBD1 CASTQTDRAFGYTF
TRBJ1-2 TRBV6-5 . CASRPRQKNYGYTF
TRBJ1-4 TRBV5-1 . CASSLGLSNEKLFF
TRBJ1-5 TRBV2 . CASSAGSGINQPQHF
TRBJ2-2 TRBV19 . CATTGAPNTGELFF
TRBJ2-1 TRBV15 . CATSPRGLVNEQFF
TRBJ2-5 TRBV9 . CASSVAPDMGRAWGQETQYF
TRBJ1-3 TRBV28 . CASEGAGGLYF
TRBJ1-2 TRBV7-9 TRBD1 CASSGGTGGRTNYGYTF
TRBJ2-1 TRBV6-6 . CASSPAASSYNEQFF
TRBJ2-7 TRBV10-1 TRBD2 CASSAASGREGSYEQYF
TRBJ2-7 TRBV23-1 . CASSPGEPDHEQYF
TRBJ2-7 TRBV28 TRBD2 CASSSASGHSYEQYF
TRBJ2-1 TRBV20-1 . CSARRAWEQFF
TRBJ2-1 TRBV7-9 . CASSLVLSPYNEQFF
TRBJ2-3 TRBV12-5 . CASGLAEGNTQYF
TRBJ2-2 TRBV10-3 . CAIRDSNDGELFF
TRBJ2-5 TRBV28 TRBD2 CASSQYQSGRKGETQYF
TRBJ2-5 TRBV18 . CASSDLRGIQETQYF
TRBJ2-3 TRBV9 . CASSDSGTSTDTQYF
TRBJ2-1 TRBV5-5 TRBD2 CASSRTSGNYNEQFF
TRBJ1-5 TRBV28 . CASIRTGRFRPQHF
TRBJ2-2 TRBV5-1 . CASSPALGSTGELFF
TRBJ1-5 TRBV2 TRBD1 CASSSITGTANQPQHF
TRBJ2-7 TRBV5-5 TRBD2 CASSYREGPYEQYF
TRBJ1-4 TRBV7-3 . CASSAGTQGPEGGTNEKLFF
TRBJ2-7 TRBV2 . CASSETQSGSYEQYF
TRBJ2-5 TRBV5-4 . CASSETSKETQYF
TRBJ2-1 TRBV25-1 . CASSSPDSRSYNEQFF
TRBJ2-7 TRBV28 . CASSLQGWNEQYF
TRBJ1-3 TRBV25-1 TRBD1 CASSDRTGAGNTIYF
TRBJ1-2 TRBV10-3 . CAIKEGSAGYTF
TRBJ2-7 TRBV10-3 . CAISVLGNEQYF
TRBJ2-2 TRBV28 . CASSRQLGELFF
TRBJ2-7 TRBV28 . CASSLGPSASEQYF
TRBJ2-7 TRBV7-9 TRBD2 CACGTSGIYEQYF
TRBJ1-3 TRBV10-3 . CAISESGNTIYF
TRBJ2-7 TRBV11-2 . CASSRAGTKTYEQYF
TRBJ2-7 TRBV28 TRBD2 CASSASGSYEQYF
TRBJ2-7 TRBV9 . CASTGPNSYEQYF
TRBJ2-3 TRBV6-4 TRBD2 CASNRLAGGGGTDTQYF